The TCR beta chain described here comes from a study of cytomegalovirus exposure and HLA in healthy donors. Study-wide findings and caveats: Among CMV-associated TCR beta chains, most appeared HLA-restricted in a later analysis.

This PCR relied on a set of 60 Vbeta primers and 13 Jbeta primers. Some clones are missing from TCRdb's copy, which holds only in-frame ones; the method was immunoSEQ multiplex PCR. The sample comprises 120,000 to 150,000 clones, about 78% of which are singletons, and approximately 6.2% rests with the top ten. As regards this clone: Its cognate antigen is unknown.

The V gene's germline CDR1 is ENHRY and CDR2 SYGVKD. With V trimmed by 10 bases and J by 2 bases, 11 bases remained unmatched. There are 14 residues in the CDR3. Input material: PBMCs. The chain has TRBV10-3 and TRBJ2-7; 7 bases map to TRBD1. The clonotype originates from a man between 35 and 55 years old in good health and CMV-seropositive. The CDR3 DNA follows: TGTGCCACCAAGGGGACAGCTCAACCCTACGAGCAGTACTTC. It specifies CATKGTAQPYEQYF.